This TCR beta chain appears in the sequencing data of a study of spatial heterogeneity in lung cancer. TCRdb used MiXCR to reprocess the 5' RACE reads, holding one entry per CDR3 protein. The sample includes tens of thousands of distinct CDR3 sequences, 3% to 3.5% of them seen just once. Germline V gene data show CDR1 as SGHVS and CDR2 as FQNEAQ. This CDR3 contains 14 residues. With 5 bases removed from V and 7 bases from J, the gap between germline ends came to 16 bases. This clonotype was seen many times. Time point in this sample: sample taken at primary tumor resection. V usage is TRBV7-8 and J usage is TRBJ2-3; D uncertain. This TCR came from a male donor with early-stage non-small cell lung cancer. This specimen consisted of normal lung tissue next to the tumor, obtained at surgery. The CDR3 spells CASSQGPVANTQYF. For the CDR3, the DNA is TGTGCCAGCAGCCAAGGACCCGTCGCGAATACGCAGTATTTT.